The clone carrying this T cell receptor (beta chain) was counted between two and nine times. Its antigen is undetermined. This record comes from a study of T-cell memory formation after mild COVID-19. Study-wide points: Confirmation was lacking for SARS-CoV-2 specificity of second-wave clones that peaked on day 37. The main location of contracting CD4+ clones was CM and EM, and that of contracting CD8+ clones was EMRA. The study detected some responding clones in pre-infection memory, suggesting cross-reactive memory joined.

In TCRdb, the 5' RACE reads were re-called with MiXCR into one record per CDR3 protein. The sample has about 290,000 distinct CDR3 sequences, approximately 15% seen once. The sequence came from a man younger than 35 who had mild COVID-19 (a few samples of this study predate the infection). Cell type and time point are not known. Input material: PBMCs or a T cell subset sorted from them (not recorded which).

DNA for the CDR3: TGTGCCAGCAGCTTAGCGAACTACGAGCAGTACTTC. Amino acid sequence: CASSLANYEQYF. The chain is built from TRBV7-2 and TRBJ2-7, with D unclear. V was trimmed by 0 bases and J by 3 bases, leaving 3 bases between them. CDR1 is SGHTA, CDR2 FQGNSA, per germline. This CDR3 comprises 12 residues.